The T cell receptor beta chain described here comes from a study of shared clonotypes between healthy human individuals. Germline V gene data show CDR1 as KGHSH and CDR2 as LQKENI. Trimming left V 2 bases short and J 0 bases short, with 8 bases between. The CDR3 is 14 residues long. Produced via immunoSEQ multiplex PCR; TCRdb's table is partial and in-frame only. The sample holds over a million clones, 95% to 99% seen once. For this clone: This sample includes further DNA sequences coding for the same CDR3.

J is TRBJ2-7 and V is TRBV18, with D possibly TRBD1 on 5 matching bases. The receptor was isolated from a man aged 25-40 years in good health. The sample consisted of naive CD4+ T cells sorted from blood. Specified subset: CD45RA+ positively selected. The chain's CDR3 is CASSPLDNSYEQYF. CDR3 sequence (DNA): TGTGCCAGCTCACCATTGGACAACTCCTACGAGCAGTACTTC. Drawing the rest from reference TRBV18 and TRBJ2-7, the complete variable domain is NAGVMQNPRHLVRRRGQEARLRCSPMKGHSHVYWYRQLPEEGLKFMVYLQKENIIDESGMPKERFSAEFPKEGPSILRIQQVVRGDSAAYFCASSPLDNSYEQYFGPGTRLTVT.